This TCR beta chain was profiled in a study of T cells in Graves' hyperthyroidism and ophthalmopathy. Study findings and constraints: In the blood, most expanded thyroid clonotypes above 0.001 appeared as well. It was a median 6.5 months before onset that the model predicted ophthalmopathy.

It was RNA transcripts that yielded the amplified TCR beta CDR3 regions. Using the HTBI primer set, a first-round RT-PCR was run on the TCR CDR3. MiXCR, run by TCRdb on the multiplex PCR reads, gives a single entry per CDR3 protein. The sample contains approximately 400,000 distinct CDR3 sequences, about a fifth of which appear only once. This clonotype was recorded a few times. Its target is not known. Lactation, pregnancy, other autoimmune disease or uncontrolled infection excluded patients. Orbital computed tomography, thyroid ultrasound, serum thyroxine and TRAb, and clinical symptoms together informed the diagnoses. The sequencing sample was made of blood. The TCR sequence derives from a woman aged 18-29 years with Graves' hyperthyroidism.

CDR3 DNA sequence: TGTGCCAGCAGCCAATATAGCGGGGAGGCAGATACGCAGTATTTT. This sequence encodes CASSQYSGEADTQYF. The chain recombines TRBV6-1 with TRBJ2-3, with 8 bases lining up with TRBD2. CDR3 length: 15 amino acids. Per the germline V gene, CDR1 is MNHNS and CDR2 is SASEGT. Germline trimming cut 6 bases from V and 4 bases from J; bases unmatched to any gene: 9.